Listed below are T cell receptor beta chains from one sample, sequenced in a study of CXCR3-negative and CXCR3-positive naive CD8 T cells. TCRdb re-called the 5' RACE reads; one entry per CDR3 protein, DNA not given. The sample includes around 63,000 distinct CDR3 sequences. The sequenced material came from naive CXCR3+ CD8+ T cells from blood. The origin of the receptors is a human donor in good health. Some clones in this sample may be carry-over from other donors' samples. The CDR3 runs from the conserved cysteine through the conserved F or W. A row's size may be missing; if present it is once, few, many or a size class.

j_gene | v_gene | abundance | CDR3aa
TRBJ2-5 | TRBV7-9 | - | CASSPPVGVETQYF
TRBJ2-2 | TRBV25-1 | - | CASSDPPAGITGELFF
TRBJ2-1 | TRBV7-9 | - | CASSPRDAPDEQFF
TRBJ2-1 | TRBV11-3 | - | CVSSPPEYNEQFF
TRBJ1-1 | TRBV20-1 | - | CSAFTAREPLGWTEALF
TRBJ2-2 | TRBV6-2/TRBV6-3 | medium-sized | CASSLNTGELFF
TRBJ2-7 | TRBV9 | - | CASSVDGGFRYEQYF
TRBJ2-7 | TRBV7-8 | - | CASSLGPDTAYEQYF
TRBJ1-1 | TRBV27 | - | CASSLSDGNTEAFF
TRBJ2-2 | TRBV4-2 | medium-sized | CASSQAASNTGELFF
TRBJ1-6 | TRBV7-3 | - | CASSPSDNSPLHF
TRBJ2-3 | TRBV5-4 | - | CASSFIAGGTDTQYF
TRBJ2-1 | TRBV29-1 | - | CSGIDSGSYNEQFF
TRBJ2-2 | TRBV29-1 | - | CSAEPRNTGELFF
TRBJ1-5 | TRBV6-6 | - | CASSLDYSNQPQHF
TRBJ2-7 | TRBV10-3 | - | CAISDQGANKNPYEQYF
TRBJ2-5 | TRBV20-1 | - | CSARSSQGARRGTQYF
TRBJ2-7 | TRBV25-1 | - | CASSGAFREGSYEQYF
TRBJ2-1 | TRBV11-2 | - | CASSSAAYNEQFF
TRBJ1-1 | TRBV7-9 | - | CASRLNTEAFF
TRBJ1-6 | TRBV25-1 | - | CASSAMIDRDSFNSPLHF
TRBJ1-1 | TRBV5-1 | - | CASSTTGLTEAFF
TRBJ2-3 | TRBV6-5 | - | CASSYSASDDTDTQYF
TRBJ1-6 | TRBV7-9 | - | CATVAEGPPLHF
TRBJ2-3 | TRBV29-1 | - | CSVPQRPRTDTQYF
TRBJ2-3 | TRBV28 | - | CASSRDRIGKSTDTQYF
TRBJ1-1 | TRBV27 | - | CASSLWAGAEAFF
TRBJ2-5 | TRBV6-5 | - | CASSLMVQETQYF
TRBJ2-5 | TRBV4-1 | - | CASSQVAAAGLQETQYF
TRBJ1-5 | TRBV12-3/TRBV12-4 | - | CASSPQGGHNQPQHF
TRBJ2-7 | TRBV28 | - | CASTEDRGYEQYF
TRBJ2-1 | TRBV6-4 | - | CASSDSYLAHEQFF
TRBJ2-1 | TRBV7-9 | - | CTSSLGLNNEQFF
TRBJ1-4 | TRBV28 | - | CASSPGNATNEKLFF
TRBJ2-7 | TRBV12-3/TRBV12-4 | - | CASSQSYEQYF
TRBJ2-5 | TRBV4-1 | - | CASSPVRGGGETQYF
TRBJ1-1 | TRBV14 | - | CASSHAGTTEAFF
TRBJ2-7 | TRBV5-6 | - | CASSRQINYEQYF
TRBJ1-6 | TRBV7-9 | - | CASSSVLGLNLWQGHSPLHF
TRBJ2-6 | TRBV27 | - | CASSLSLAGLSGANVLTF
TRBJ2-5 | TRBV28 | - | CASSLVGGTGEETQYF
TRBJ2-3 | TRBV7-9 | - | CASSSTEDRGRDTQYF
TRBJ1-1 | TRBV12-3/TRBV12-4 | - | CASSTDRGLYTEAFF
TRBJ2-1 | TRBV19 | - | CASSIGGIPYNEQFF